This TCR beta chain emerged from a study of beta chain features in type 1 diabetes. The investigators reverse transcribed all of the isolated RNA, so they sequenced expressed TCRB transcripts. Sequencing was performed with immunoSEQ multiplex PCR; in TCRdb, only in-frame clones are kept and a portion is missing. The sample contains 350,000 or so clones, about 20% of which appear only once. This clonotype originated in a woman in her late teens or twenties in good health. Source material: naive CD4+ T cells from blood.

In nucleotides, the CDR3 is TGTGCCAGCAGCACCCAGTCCTACGAGCAGTACTTC. Protein product: CASSTQSYEQYF. The chain combines TRBV6-6 with TRBJ2-7, with unresolved D. The CDR3 consists of 12 residues. V dropped 6 bases and J dropped 1 base, with 7 bases sitting between them. Germline lookup yields CDR1 MNHNY and CDR2 SVGAGI (reference sequence).